These T cell receptor beta chains were read from a single sample in a study of brain T cells in children with intractable seizures. Clones were read by immunoSEQ multiplex PCR, and TCRdb kept only the in-frame ones, dropping some. The sample holds 340,000 or so clones, over 90% seen once. The material was peripheral blood, obtained more than 4 months after surgery. These receptors were collected from a boy under two years old with tuberous sclerosis and intractable seizures. Both conserved end residues are trimmed from each CDR3. Size is stated for part of the rows, as once, few or many counts, or as a class when the clone is expanded.

TRBV2	TRBJ1-2	few	ASLGGLLGQGRGGGYT
TRBV7-9	TRBJ2-7	NA	ASSERPDGTASYEQY
TRBV14	TRBJ1-2	once	ASSQGTGNGYT
TRBV6-5	TRBJ2-3	NA	ASFRLAGRGDTQY
TRBV5-4	TRBJ2-3	NA	ASTRGPDLSTDTQY
TRBV7-8	TRBJ1-1	NA	ASSPDRGNTEAF
TRBV3-1/TRBV3-2	TRBJ2-3	NA	ASSQVMTGGADTQY
TRBV2	TRBJ2-7	NA	ASSLAGFGEQY
TRBV11-2	TRBJ1-1	NA	ASSHTQGTWDTEAF
TRBV28	TRBJ2-5	NA	ASREQGYPQETQY
TRBV6-6	TRBJ2-5	NA	ASSPGPKETQY
TRBV9	TRBJ2-5	NA	ASSPEGGTGYGTQY
TRBV18	TRBJ1-1	NA	ASSPFETFGDTEAF
TRBV18	TRBJ1-2	NA	ASSPTRSVGGPNYGYT
TRBV4-2	TRBJ2-7	NA	ASSQVGSGGVYEQY
TRBV28	TRBJ2-1	NA	ASSLTGRDYNEQF
TRBV4-1	TRBJ2-6	NA	ASRRLMTGAGANVLT
TRBV10-3	TRBJ1-2	NA	AISEGDNYGYT
TRBV15	TRBJ2-7	NA	ATSPRAEYEQY
TRBV5-6	TRBJ1-1	NA	ASSLGGVVSRRTEAF
TRBV7-9	TRBJ2-7	NA	ASSSFRDSLPYEQY
TRBV27	TRBJ2-7	NA	ASRRDSRYSYEQY
TRBV24-1	TRBJ2-1	NA	ATSDALAGDEQF
TRBV6-1	TRBJ2-1	NA	ASSELRGQIWVQF
TRBV5-1	TRBJ2-1	NA	ASSSTFSGNLLAEQF
TRBV7-9	TRBJ2-1	NA	ASSLGGGLATDHEQF
TRBV5-5	TRBJ1-2	NA	ASSSTGDYGYT
TRBV27	TRBJ2-1	NA	ASSSGTSGYNEQF
TRBV30	TRBJ1-1	NA	AWTLLRLTGEGTEAF
TRBV30	TRBJ1-2	NA	AWRAGTLYGYT
TRBV5-1	TRBJ2-7	NA	ASSLVAGPYEQY
TRBV28	TRBJ1-2	NA	ATTVNYGYT
TRBV10-3	TRBJ1-6	NA	AISAQLSANSPLH
TRBV30	TRBJ1-2	NA	AWSDDTTGGYGYT
TRBV19	TRBJ2-7	NA	ASSITGSRAEQY
TRBV2	TRBJ1-5	NA	ASSAWGPQH
TRBV6-5	TRBJ2-7	NA	ASSYTRDRVSEQY
TRBV10-2	TRBJ2-1	NA	ASSEGGLADYNEQF
TRBV5-1	TRBJ2-1	NA	ASSFGATTHYNEQF
TRBV24-1	TRBJ2-5	NA	ATTGETQY
TRBV24-1	TRBJ2-1	NA	ATSDPEGTGDNNEQF
TRBV12-1	TRBJ1-4	NA	ASSFGTGTNEKLF
TRBV12-3/TRBV12-4	TRBJ1-1	once	ASSSTTGAEAF
TRBV7-9	TRBJ2-1	NA	ASSGGGNYNEQF
TRBV5-8	TRBJ2-7	NA	ASSWGYEQY
TRBV2	TRBJ2-2	NA	AMASGGQGIGELF
TRBV13	TRBJ1-1	NA	ASSLYTGGEAF
TRBV23-1	TRBJ1-6	NA	ASRPDRGGSYNSPLH
TRBV7-7	TRBJ2-3	few	ASSLEAREPDTQY
TRBV2	TRBJ1-1	NA	ASSELLGYGEAF
TRBV7-9	TRBJ1-3	NA	ASSLRYYDTIY